This T cell receptor beta chain was retrieved from a study of immune characterization of retroperitoneal liposarcoma. Per the germline V gene, CDR1 is SEHNR and CDR2 is FQNEAQ (reference sequence). This CDR3 region has 14 residues. The V segment lost 0 bases and the J segment 13 bases; nucleotides outside the gene matches: 9. TCRdb analysed the PCR reads with MiXCR anew, one entry per CDR3 protein. The table shows roughly 10,000 distinct CDR3 sequences, with 28% occurring only once. This sequence was found in a male donor with retroperitoneal liposarcoma. The sequenced material came from tumor tissue. This chain joins TRBV7-9 and TRBJ2-1; 7 positions agree with TRBD1. The CDR3 loop reads CASSLAEGAYIQFF. CDR3 coding DNA: TGTGCCAGCAGCTTAGCAGAGGGGGCGTACATTCAGTTCTTC.